The source of this T cell receptor beta chain is a study of shared clonotypes between healthy human individuals. The method was immunoSEQ multiplex PCR; TCRdb's version includes in-frame clones alone and lacks a portion of them. The table shows hundreds of thousands of clones, with around 77% occurring only once. Germline values: CDR1 SGHDT, CDR2 YYEEEE. The CDR3 totals 16 residues. Trimming removed 4 bases from V and 3 bases from J, with 17 bases in between. The sequence was obtained from a woman aged 40 to 50 in good health. Some clones in this sample may be carry-over from other donors' samples. Sequenced input: PBMCs. The chain links TRBV5-6 to TRBJ2-1, with D unclear. As DNA, the CDR3 is TGTGCCAGCAGCAAATACGGTGAACAGATCTACAATGAGCAGTTCTTC. Its translation is CASSKYGEQIYNEQFF.